What follows describes a single T cell receptor beta chain. Trimming stripped 5 bases from V and 3 bases from J, with 8 bases between. Per the germline V gene, CDR1 is KGHSH and CDR2 is LQKENI. The CDR3 spans 12 residues. These data originate in a study of T cell changes during pregnancy in multiple sclerosis. Repertoires were generated with immunoSEQ multiplex PCR, while TCRdb's copy carries only in-frame clones and drops some. The table has approximately 53,000 clones, 85% to 90% seen once; the top ten hold less than 6.5%. The rearrangement links TRBV18 to TRBJ2-7; D might be TRBD2 (5 bases). The TCR originated in a female donor in good health, enrolled as a control in a pregnancy study. The specimen comprised peripheral blood, sampled after pregnancy. The CDR3 nucleotides are TGTGCCAGCTCAGGACTTCACTACGAGCAGTACTTC. Translating it yields CASSGLHYEQYF.